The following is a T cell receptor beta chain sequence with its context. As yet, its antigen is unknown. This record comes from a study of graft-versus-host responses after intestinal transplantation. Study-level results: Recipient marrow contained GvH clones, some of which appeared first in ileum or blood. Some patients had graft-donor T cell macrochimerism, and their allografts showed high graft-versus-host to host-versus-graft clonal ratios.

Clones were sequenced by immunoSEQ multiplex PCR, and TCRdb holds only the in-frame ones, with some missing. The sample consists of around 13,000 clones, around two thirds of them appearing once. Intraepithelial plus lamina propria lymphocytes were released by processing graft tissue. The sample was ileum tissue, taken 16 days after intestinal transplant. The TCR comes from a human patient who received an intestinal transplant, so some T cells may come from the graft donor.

CDR3: CASSMFPGHSYEQYF. The DNA for the CDR3 is TGTGCCAGCAGCATGTTCCCGGGACACTCCTACGAGCAGTACTTC. The V and J genes are TRBV7-9 and TRBJ2-7, with D perhaps TRBD1 (6 bases). This CDR3 contains 15 residues. V lost 5 bases, J lost 0 bases, and 14 bases lay in between. Germline lookup yields CDR1 SEHNR and CDR2 FQNEAQ (reference sequence).